These 19 T cell receptor beta chains were all obtained from the same sample, sequenced in a study of blood T cell repertoires in COVID-19. Clones were read by immunoSEQ multiplex PCR, and TCRdb kept only the in-frame ones, dropping some. The sample includes about 80,000 clones, just over 85% seen only once; the top ten take 4.8%. The specimen was peripheral blood. Every receptor here comes from a woman aged 80 or over with acute or convalescent COVID-19.

The V call is TRBV9, the J call TRBJ1-3; the D is unclear. Germline V lookup: CDR1 SGDLS, CDR2 YYNGEE. CDR3 length: 16 residues. Trimming removed 4 bases from V and 0 bases from J, with 14 bases in between. CDR3 residues: CASSPGGGSSGNTIYF. The CDR3 region has the DNA TGTGCCAGCAGCCCCGGCGGCGGGAGCTCTGGAAACACCATATATTTT.

J is TRBJ1-5 and V is TRBV2; TRBD1 might be the D (5 bases). V shed 4 bases and J shed 0 bases, with 13 bases lying between them. This CDR3 region has 16 residues. Looked up from germline, CDR1 is SNHLY and CDR2 is FYNNEI. The CDR3 region is CASSVEGEVSNQPQHF. The CDR3, as DNA: TGTGCCAGCAGTGTCGAAGGGGAGGTTAGCAATCAGCCCCAGCATTTT.

This clone is labeled as medium-sized. The chain recombines TRBV5-1 with TRBJ2-1; tentative D call: TRBD1 (6 bases). Germline CDR1 is SGHRS and CDR2 is YFSETQ. The CDR3 contains 14 residues. Trimming pared 4 bases from V and 3 bases from J, leaving 11 bases between. Here the CDR3 reads CASSQDSFYNEQFF. The CDR3, as DNA: TGCGCCAGCAGCCAGGACAGCTTCTACAATGAGCAGTTCTTC.

V is TRBV9 and J is TRBJ1-2, with TRBD1 as a possible D gene (6 bases). The CDR3 consists of 13 residues. Germline assignment: CDR1 SGDLS and CDR2 YYNGEE. The ends were cut back, 2 bases at V and 2 bases at J, with 7 bases in the middle. This CDR3 is CASSVDRNYGYTF. The CDR3 nucleotides read TGTGCCAGCAGCGTCGACAGGAACTATGGCTACACCTTC. The full variable domain, its missing parts supplied by reference TRBV9 and TRBJ1-2, is DSGVTQTPKHLITATGQRVTLRCSPRSGDLSVYWYQQSLDQGLQFLIQYYNGEERAKGNILERFSAQQFPDLHSELNLSSLELGDSALYFCASSVDRNYGYTFGSGTRLTVV.

This chain links TRBV18 with TRBJ1-2, with TRBD1 matching 8 bases. Trimming removed 4 bases from V and 4 bases from J; junction bases left unmatched: 8. The CDR3 covers 15 residues. In germline, CDR1 is KGHSH, CDR2 LQKENI. The CDR3 DNA reads as TGTGCCAGCTCACGCGGACAGGGAGAGAGCTATGGCTACACCTTC. The encoded protein is CASSRGQGESYGYTF.

This chain links TRBV19 with TRBJ2-5; 7 nucleotides align to TRBD2. V lost 7 bases, J lost 5 bases, and 13 bases stayed unmatched. This CDR3 spans 15 amino acids. CDR1 and CDR2 (germline): LNHDA, SQIVND (reference sequence). CDR3 sequence: CASTKMAAGGETQYF. The DNA for the CDR3 is TGTGCCAGTACGAAAATGGCCGCCGGGGGGGAGACCCAGTACTTC.

The genes are TRBV7-9 and TRBJ2-5; D may be TRBD2 (5 bases). The CDR3 length is 13 residues. Trimming removed 3 bases at V and 5 bases at J, with 10 bases between. Germline CDR1 reads SEHNR; CDR2 reads FQNEAQ (reference sequence). The CDR3 sequence: CASSFHGEETQYF. CDR3 bases: TGTGCCAGCAGCTTTCATGGGGAGGAGACCCAGTACTTC.

The V gene is TRBV5-8, the J gene TRBJ2-2; the D gene is possibly TRBD1 (6 bases). This CDR3 spans 15 amino acids. Germline V gene sequence: CDR1 SGHTS, CDR2 YDEGEE. Trimming stripped 4 bases from V and 4 bases from J, with 14 bases between. DNA of the CDR3: TGTGCCAGCAGCCCCAGGGGTTTTCGCACCGGGGAGCTGTTTTTT. It is translated as CASSPRGFRTGELFF.

The V gene is TRBV5-4, the J gene TRBJ2-3; D may be TRBD2 (6 bases). This CDR3 comprises 17 residues. Looked up from germline, CDR1 is SGHNT and CDR2 is YYREEE (reference sequence). Trimming took 0 bases from V and 4 from J, leaving 18 bases between them. CDR3 amino acids: CASSLGGRGVSADTQYF. CDR3 coding DNA: TGTGCCAGCAGCTTGGGAGGGCGGGGTGTATCTGCAGATACGCAGTATTTT.

The rearrangement links TRBV3-1 (or the pseudogene TRBV3-2) to TRBJ1-1; possible D gene TRBD1, 5 bases. The germline V gene has CDR1 LGHDT and CDR2 YNNKEL (reference sequence). CDR3 size: 12 residues. Deletions cut 4 bases from V and 7 bases from J, with 10 bases between. CDR3 residues: CASSLPGGEAFF. The CDR3 region has the DNA TGTGCCAGCAGCCTTCCCGGGGGTGAAGCTTTCTTT.

V is TRBV19 and J is TRBJ2-1; 14 bases match TRBD2. The germline V gene encodes CDR1 LNHDA and CDR2 SQIVND (reference sequence). Trimming cost V 2 bases and J 9 bases; bases outside gene matches: 6. This CDR3 comprises 16 residues. CDR3 in DNA: TGTGCCAGTAGTATACCCGGGACTAGCGGGAGTGTTGAGCAGTTCTTC. Residues: CASSIPGTSGSVEQFF.

V usage is TRBV5-1 and J usage is TRBJ2-7, with 8 positions matching TRBD2. V lost 3 bases, J lost 2 bases, and 4 bases stayed unmatched. This CDR3 region has 14 residues. The germline CDR1 and CDR2 sequences are SGHRS and YFSETQ. For the CDR3, the DNA is TGCGCCAGCAGCTGGACTAGCACCACCTACGAGCAGTACTTC. It specifies CASSWTSTTYEQYF.

Only one count was recorded for this clone. V is TRBV4-1 and J is TRBJ2-1, with 7 bases aligning to TRBD1. With V trimmed by 2 bases and J by 0 bases, 7 bases remained unmatched. The CDR3 runs 17 residues. Germline loops: CDR1 MGHRA, CDR2 YSYEKL. The CDR3 sequence is CASSQKGNRGSYNEQFF. The CDR3 region has the DNA TGCGCCAGCAGCCAAAAAGGTAACAGGGGCTCCTACAATGAGCAGTTCTTC.

The V and J genes are TRBV29-1 and TRBJ2-3; D gene ambiguous. Between the trimmed V and J ends, which lost 7 bases and 3 bases, there was a span of 20 bases. Germline V CDR1 and CDR2: SQVTM, ANQGSEA. The CDR3 runs 15 residues. The CDR3 sequence is CSGPSTGGITDTQYF. The CDR3 DNA reads as TGCAGCGGTCCCTCCACTGGCGGAATTACAGATACGCAGTATTTT.

The V call is TRBV6-1, the J call TRBJ1-5, with D possibly TRBD1 on 5 matching bases. From germline, CDR1 is MNHNS and CDR2 SASEGT. This CDR3 has 14 amino acids. Trimming pared 2 bases from V and 7 bases from J, leaving 12 bases between. CDR3 bases: TGTGCCAGCAGTGAATTTGGGGCCCAGCAGCCCCAGCATTTT. It is translated as CASSEFGAQQPQHF.

The gene calls are TRBV30 and TRBJ1-2; a possible D gene is TRBD1 (5 bases). V lost 3 bases and J lost 8, with 10 bases in between. This CDR3 comprises 11 residues. The V gene's germline CDR1 is GTSNPN and CDR2 SVGIG (reference sequence). Written as DNA, the CDR3 is TGTGCCTGGAGCCAGGGTAGGGGCTACACCTTC. Translating it yields CAWSQGRGYTF. The complete variable domain, with remaining parts taken from reference TRBV30 and TRBJ1-2, reads SQTIHQWPATLVQPVGSPLSLECTVEGTSNPNLYWYRQAAGRGLQLLFYSVGIGQISSEVPQNLSASRPQDRQFILSSKKLLLSDSGFYLCAWSQGRGYTFGSGTRLTVV.

V and J are TRBV5-1 and TRBJ1-2; TRBD1 agrees at 7 bases. CDR1 is SGHRS and CDR2 is YFSETQ in the germline V gene. The length of the CDR3 is 12 residues. The ends lost 4 bases at V and 8 bases at J; junction bases unmatched: 5. CDR3 amino acids: CASSPGGQGYTF. Here the CDR3 DNA reads TGCGCCAGCAGCCCAGGGGGACAAGGCTACACCTTC.

The V call is TRBV11-2, the J call TRBJ2-3; TRBD1 aligns across 8 bases. CDR1 SGHAT and CDR2 FQNNGV come from the germline V gene. V lost 5 bases, J lost 1 base, and 11 bases stayed unmatched. This CDR3 spans 17 amino acids. CDR3 protein: CASSPIRTGIGTDTQYF. In nucleotides, the CDR3 is TGTGCCAGCAGCCCGATTCGGACAGGGATTGGCACAGATACGCAGTATTTT.

This chain uses TRBV5-4 with TRBJ2-2, with 15 bases aligning to TRBD2. J was trimmed by 4 bases and V by 4 bases; bases with no gene match: 8. Germline lookup yields CDR1 SGHNT and CDR2 YYREEE (reference sequence). This CDR3 is 18 amino acids long. This chain's CDR3 is CASSPWTSGGASTGELFF. CDR3 in DNA: TGTGCCAGCAGCCCCTGGACTAGCGGGGGGGCAAGCACCGGGGAGCTGTTTTTT. Drawing the rest from reference TRBV5-4 and TRBJ2-2, the complete variable domain is ETGVTQSPTHLIKTRGQQVTLRCSSQSGHNTVSWYQQALGQGPQFIFQYYREEENGRGNFPPRFSGLQFPNYSSELNVNALELDDSALYLCASSPWTSGGASTGELFFGEGSRLTVL.